This T cell receptor (beta chain) was found in a study of blood T cell repertoires in COVID-19 (dated by TCRdb to the early 2020s). Notes on the research overall: Collaborator samples came from the United States, Italy and Spain and covered acute and convalescent phases of COVID-19. The material from the prospective study consisted of cDNA or gDNA derived from T cells, B-cell-depleted T cells, or PBMCs. Deeply sampled blood TCRbeta repertoires from subjects exposed to, actively infected with, or recovered from COVID-19 were included in the dataset. The repertoires were released in a freely available public database intended as a resource for research on the immune response to SARS-CoV-2. The samples were drawn from the first 160 participants of the ongoing ImmuneRACE study and from more than 1,000 subjects provided by 6 global collaborators. Nearly every sample came with metadata listing a de-identified subject ID, COVID-19 status, age in years and sex. Where available, HLA class I and class II types were obtained from metadata supplied by the sample provider rather than from assay-based typing.

Each collaborating institution followed its own protocols to collect whole blood in K2EDTA tubes. Collaborator samples were shipped for TCRbeta analysis as frozen whole blood, isolated PBMCs, or DNA extracted from either sample type. TCRbeta CDR3 regions were amplified from genomic DNA by means of the immunoSEQ Assay, a bias-controlled multiplex PCR. The authors' analysis ran thus. Within the assay, amplification of reference gene primers was used to estimate how many nucleated cells each sample contained. To quantify the absolute abundance of each unique TCRbeta CDR3 rearrangement, sequence reads were collapsed and filtered. For each sample, productive Simpson clonality was calculated as the square root of Simpson's diversity index over productive rearrangements. Held by TCRdb, this immuneACCESS table contains in-frame sequences only and omits some clones. Under half of the omission traces to an unresolved V gene where checked; the cause of the rest is unknown. V, J and clone size derive from that table, while D and trimming were established from the DNA sequence. This sample has over 250,000 clones in its table, and about 82% of those were observed once. Together, the top ten hold approximately 5.1% of the sample.

Trimming removed 0 bases from V and 6 bases from J; the gene matches leave 7 bases unexplained. The CDR3 numbers 16 residues from cysteine through phenylalanine. Solely the CDR3 DNA is kept, with 48 bases framed from the first base. As encoded in the germline V gene (reference sequence), CDR1 is SGHKS while CDR2 is YYEKEE. On this clone: Its antigen is unknown. No much larger clone exists at a distance of one base, and base qualities are not known.

What the authors observed across the whole study: How much clinical and demographic metadata was included differed by source and by participant, and the metadata was provided uncurated.

Input material: peripheral blood. The receptor's source is a man aged 45-65 years with active or convalescent COVID-19. In this chain, TRBV5-5 is recombined with TRBJ1-2; the central 11 bases match TRBD1. The CDR3 here reads CASSLEYSGQGDGYTF. The DNA sequence is as follows: TGTGCCAGCAGCTTGGAATATTCGGGACAGGGGGATGGCTACACCTTC.